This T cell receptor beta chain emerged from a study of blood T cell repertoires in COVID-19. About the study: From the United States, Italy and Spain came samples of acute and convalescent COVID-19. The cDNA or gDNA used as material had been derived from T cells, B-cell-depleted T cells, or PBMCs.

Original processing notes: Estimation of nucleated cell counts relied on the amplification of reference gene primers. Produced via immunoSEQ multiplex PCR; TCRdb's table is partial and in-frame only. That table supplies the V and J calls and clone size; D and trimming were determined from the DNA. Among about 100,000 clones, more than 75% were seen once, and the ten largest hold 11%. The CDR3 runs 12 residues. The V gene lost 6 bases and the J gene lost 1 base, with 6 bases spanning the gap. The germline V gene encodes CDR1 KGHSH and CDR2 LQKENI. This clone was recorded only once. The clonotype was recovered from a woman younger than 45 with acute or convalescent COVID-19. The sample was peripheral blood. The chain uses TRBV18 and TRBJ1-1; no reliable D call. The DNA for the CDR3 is TGTGCCAGCTCTCCTAGGAACACTGAAGCTTTCTTT. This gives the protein CASSPRNTEAFF.